The T cell receptor (beta chain) under discussion was sequenced for a study of blood T cell repertoires in COVID-19. Study-wide context: In each case, the material was cDNA or gDNA derived from T cells, B-cell-depleted T cells, or PBMCs.

The CDR3 has 14 residues. The V gene's germline CDR1 is SQVTM and CDR2 ANQGSEA. After removal of 5 bases from V and 0 bases from J, the junction contained 2 bases not matched to a gene. Per the original data handling: From reference gene primer amplification, estimates of nucleated cell counts were derived. Sequencing used immunoSEQ multiplex PCR; TCRdb keeps in-frame clones, though not all of them. V, J and clone size are taken as reported in that table, and D and trimming were inferred from the DNA itself. There are approximately 500,000 clones in the sample; roughly 91% occur only once, and roughly 7.3% lies in the top ten.

The source is a woman aged 45-59 years with COVID-19, enrolled during active disease. The rearrangement links TRBV29-1 to TRBJ1-4, with 8 positions matching TRBD1. Source material: peripheral blood. In DNA, the CDR3 is TGCAGCGTTCAACAGGGGGCAACTAATGAAAAACTGTTTTTT. It encodes CSVQQGATNEKLFF.